This T cell receptor beta chain originates from a study of T cells in narcolepsy. About the study: Patients with NT1 or NT2 and healthy control donors were enrolled. Study-level results: Autoreactive clonotypes reportedly recurred in blood of same and different patients, not controls. Comparing one patient's CSF and blood CD4+ clonotypes highlighted HCRT- and TRIB2-specific autoreactive clonotypes.

Germline V gene sequence: CDR1 SGHTA, CDR2 FQGNSA. V lost 1 base, J lost 3 bases, and 12 bases lay in between. The CDR3 sequence is 15 residues long. This table comes from immunoSEQ multiplex PCR, and its TCRdb copy is limited to in-frame clones, with some not included. The table includes 30,000 to 35,000 clones, 80% detected once. Details on this clone: Its specificity is unknown.

This chain links TRBV7-2 with TRBJ1-2; TRBD1 is a possible D gene (5 bases). The sample comprised memory (CD45RA-) CD4+ T cells from blood. This sequence originates from a human donor in good health. CDR3 bases: TGTGCCAGCAGCTTAGAGGCAGGCAGGGACTATGGCTACACCTTC. Protein sequence: CASSLEAGRDYGYTF.